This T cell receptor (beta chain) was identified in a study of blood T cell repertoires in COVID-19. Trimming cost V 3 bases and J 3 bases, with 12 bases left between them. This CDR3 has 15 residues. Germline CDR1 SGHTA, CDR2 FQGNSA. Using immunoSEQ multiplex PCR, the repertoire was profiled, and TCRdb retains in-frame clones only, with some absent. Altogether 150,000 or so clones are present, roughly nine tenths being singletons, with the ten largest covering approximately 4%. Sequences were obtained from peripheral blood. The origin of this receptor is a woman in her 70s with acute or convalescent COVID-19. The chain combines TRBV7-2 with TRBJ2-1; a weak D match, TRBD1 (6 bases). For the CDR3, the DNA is TGTGCCAGCAGCTTCCTGCCACAGGGCTACAATGAGCAGTTCTTC. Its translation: CASSFLPQGYNEQFF.